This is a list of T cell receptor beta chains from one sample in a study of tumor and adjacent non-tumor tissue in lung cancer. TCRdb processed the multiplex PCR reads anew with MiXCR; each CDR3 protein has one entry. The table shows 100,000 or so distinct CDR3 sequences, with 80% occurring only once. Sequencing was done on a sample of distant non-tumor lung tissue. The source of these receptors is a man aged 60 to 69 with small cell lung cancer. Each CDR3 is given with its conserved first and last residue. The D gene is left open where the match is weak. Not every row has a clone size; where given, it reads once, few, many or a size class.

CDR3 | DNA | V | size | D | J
CANSLEMTTYNEQFF | TGTGCCAACAGCTTAGAGATGACGACATACAATGAGCAGTTCTTC | TRBV11-1 | - | - | TRBJ2-1
CGGDFDTEVFF | TGCGGAGGGGATTTTGACACTGAAGTTTTCTTT | TRBV29-1 | - | - | TRBJ1-1
CASSRRGNNEAFF | TGTGCCAGCAGCCGAAGGGGGAACAATGAAGCTTTCTTT | TRBV2 | once | - | TRBJ1-1
CASSWDRAGNTICF | TGTGCCAGCAGTTGGGACAGGGCCGGAAACACCATATGTTTT | TRBV6-6 | - | TRBD1 | TRBJ1-3
CASTGTADTEAFF | TGTGCCAGCACTGGGACAGCGGACACTGAGGCTTTCTTT | TRBV6-5 | - | TRBD1 | TRBJ1-1
CASSYKPSGTGELFF | TGTGCCAGTAGTTATAAACCAAGCGGGACCGGGGAGCTGTTTTTT | TRBV6-5 | - | - | TRBJ2-2
CTSNLTGAKNIQYF | TGTACCAGCAATCTCACGGGGGCCAAAAACATTCAGTACTTC | TRBV6-5 | once | - | TRBJ2-4
CASSTSKRNYNEYFF | TGTGCCAGTAGCACCTCTAAGAGGAACTACAATGAGTACTTCTTC | TRBV11-2 | - | - | TRBJ2-1
CCVTQGTSGKAKKQYF | TGCTGCGTTACCCAAGGGACTAGCGGGAAGGCAAAGAAGCAGTACTTC | TRBV29-1 | once | TRBD2 | TRBJ2-7
CASSLGVRTGGNEQFF | TGTGCCAGCAGCTTAGGTGTTCGTACGGGAGGCAATGAGCAGTTCTTC | TRBV7-8 | - | TRBD2 | TRBJ2-1
CASSYSGGVNNEQFF | TGTGCCAGCAGCTACTCTGGGGGAGTGAATAATGAGCAGTTCTTC | TRBV6-5 | - | - | TRBJ2-1
CSARESGRDERLFF | TGCAGTGCTAGAGAATCAGGGCGGGATGAAAGACTGTTTTTT | TRBV20-1 | few | - | TRBJ1-4
CASSQGGSGSTGGLFF | TGTGCCAGCAGCCAAGGAGGTAGTGGATCCACCGGGGGGCTGTTTTTT | TRBV4-2 | - | - | TRBJ2-2
CASSISLLAGDNEQFF | TGTGCCAGCAGCATATCTTTGCTAGCGGGAGATAATGAGCAGTTCTTC | TRBV11-2 | - | TRBD2 | TRBJ2-1
CVSSLGTDSNQPQHF | TGTGTCAGCAGCTTAGGTACGGATAGCAATCAGCCCCAGCATTTT | TRBV13 | - | - | TRBJ1-5
CSAITTGLRNTIYF | TGCAGTGCTATTACGACAGGTCTGAGGAACACCATATATTTT | TRBV20-1 | - | - | TRBJ1-3
CASSSLVAGLLGSEQQYF | TGTGCCAGTAGCTCCCTAGTGGCGGGACTCTTGGGCTCGGAGCAACAGTATTTT | TRBV6-1 | - | - | TRBJ2-3
CASSFHHGLAGERTVTQYF | TGCGCCAGCAGCTTCCACCACGGACTAGCGGGAGAGCGGACAGTTACGCAGTATTTT | TRBV5-1 | - | TRBD2 | TRBJ2-3
CSVELVLYEQFF | TGCAGCGTTGAGCTAGTCTTATATGAGCAGTTCTTC | TRBV29-1 | - | - | TRBJ2-1
CANSYGQGVYEQCF | TGTGCCAACAGTTACGGACAGGGGGTGTACGAGCAGTGCTTC | TRBV6-5 | - | TRBD1 | TRBJ2-7
CASCLARAETQYF | TGCGCCAGCTGTTTAGCGCGGGCAGAGACCCAGTACTTC | TRBV12-3/TRBV12-4 | - | - | TRBJ2-5
CANSQGIFQSTDTQYF | TGCGCCAACAGCCAAGGGATCTTCCAGAGCACAGATACGCAGTATTTT | TRBV4-1 | - | - | TRBJ2-3
CASSDSWGGETEAFF | TGTGCCAGCAGTGATTCCTGGGGCGGGGAGACTGAAGCTTTCTTT | TRBV25-1 | many | - | TRBJ1-1
CGSQKRQSDIEQFF | TGTGGCAGCCAGAAGCGCCAGAGCGACATTGAGCAGTTCTTC | TRBV11-2 | - | - | TRBJ2-1
CASSQRHGSSNQPHHF | TGTGCCAGCAGTCAGAGACATGGGAGTAGCAATCAGCCCCACCATTTT | TRBV6-5 | - | - | TRBJ1-5
CSARRTSHMVTQYF | TGCAGTGCTAGAAGGACTAGCCACATGGTTACGCAGTATTTT | TRBV20-1 | - | TRBD2 | TRBJ2-3
CASSFPNADTKYF | TGCGCCAGCAGCTTCCCCAACGCAGATACGAAGTATTTT | TRBV5-1 | - | - | TRBJ2-3
CANSLTGLADEKLFF | TGTGCCAACAGCTTAACCGGACTTGCCGATGAAAAACTGTTTTTT | TRBV11-2 | - | - | TRBJ1-4
CASNLVTTQSSYSEQFF | TGTGCCAGCAACTTAGTGACAACCCAGAGCTCCTACAGTGAGCAGTTCTTC | TRBV11-2 | - | - | TRBJ2-1
CAWTGGRTGMQYF | TGTGCCTGGACTGGTGGACGCACAGGTATGCAGTATTTT | TRBV30 | - | - | TRBJ2-3
CVSRPFDWVELFF | TGTGTCAGCCGGCCGTTCGATTGGGTGGAGCTGTTTTTT | TRBV12-3/TRBV12-4 | - | - | TRBJ2-2
CANRSSNTDAQYF | TGTGCCAACAGGTCGTCGAACACAGATGCGCAGTATTTT | TRBV6-6 | - | - | TRBJ2-3
CVSSLATGCNEQLF | TGTGTCAGCAGCTTAGCCACAGGGTGCAATGAGCAGCTCTTC | TRBV11-2 | - | - | TRBJ2-1
CASSFGGDTEGEQYF | TGTGCCAGCAGCTTTGGAGGGGACACTGAGGGCGAGCAGTACTTC | TRBV7-9 | - | - | TRBJ2-7
CSGASGRPSLSEQFF | TGCAGTGGCGCTAGCGGGAGGCCCAGTCTTAGTGAGCAGTTCTTC | TRBV20-1 | many | TRBD2 | TRBJ2-1
CASNPLESEQFF | TGTGCCAGCAACCCTTTAGAAAGTGAGCAGTTCTTC | TRBV11-2 | - | - | TRBJ2-1
CASRRTGRYNEQFF | TGTGCCAGCAGGAGGACCGGGAGGTACAATGAGCAGTTCTTC | TRBV6-5 | - | TRBD2 | TRBJ2-1
CASSLKRSSYNEQFF | TGTGCCAGCAGTTTGAAGCGGAGCTCCTACAATGAGCAGTTCTTC | TRBV12-3/TRBV12-4 | many | - | TRBJ2-1
CATSRVVAGKLFF | TGTGCCACCAGCCGTGTAGTTGCCGGGAAGCTGTTTTTT | TRBV11-2 | - | - | TRBJ2-2
CASSYSIWGLEDDEQFF | TGTGCCAGCAGTTATTCGATCTGGGGACTAGAGGACGATGAGCAGTTCTTC | TRBV6-5 | once | TRBD2 | TRBJ2-1
CAISESPSNYDYTF | TGTGCCATCAGTGAGTCACCCTCGAACTATGACTACACCTTC | TRBV10-3 | - | - | TRBJ1-2
CVSSKAGIRTDTQYF | TGTGTCAGCAGCAAGGCGGGGATTCGTACAGATACGCAGTATTTT | TRBV11-2 | - | - | TRBJ2-3